Sequencing of this T cell receptor beta chain was carried out in a study of blood T cell repertoires in COVID-19 (dated by TCRdb to the early 2020s). Regarding the study in general: Samples covering the acute and convalescent phases of COVID-19 were provided by collaborators in the United States, Italy and Spain. Sample metadata almost always included a de-identified subject ID, COVID-19 status, age in years and sex. HLA class I and class II types, where available, came from metadata supplied by the sample provider rather than from assay-based typing. The samples were drawn from two sources: the first 160 participants of the ongoing ImmuneRACE study, and some 1,300 subjects contributed by 6 global collaborators. The material from the prospective study consisted of cDNA or gDNA derived from T cells, B-cell-depleted T cells, or PBMCs. The repertoires were released in a freely available public database meant as a resource for research on the immune response to SARS-CoV-2. Subjects who had been exposed to COVID-19, were actively infected with it, or had recovered from it provided the deeply sampled blood TCRbeta repertoires that made up the dataset.

TCRbeta CDR3 regions were amplified from genomic DNA using the immunoSEQ Assay, a bias-controlled multiplex PCR. Turning to the authors' computational methods: Nucleated cell counts per sample were estimated from amplification of reference gene primers within the assay. To quantify the absolute abundance of each unique TCRbeta CDR3 rearrangement, sequence reads were collapsed and filtered. For each sample, productive Simpson clonality was calculated as the square root of Simpson's diversity index over productive rearrangements. Drawn from immuneACCESS, this table holds only the in-frame rearrangements with V and J called that TCRdb kept. Clones are partly lost; checked studies trace under half to an unresolved V gene and leave the rest unexplained. V, J and clone size are taken as reported in that table, and D and trimming were inferred from the DNA itself. Present in this sample are 200,000 to 250,000 clones, roughly 82% of which were seen just once. Jointly, the top ten make up approximately 5.5% of the sample.

About this clone itself: The specificity of this receptor is unknown. Base qualities are not recorded, but no much larger clone differs from it by a single base.

One collaborating source in Seattle enrolled patients while the patients were actively infected and followed the patients over time throughout the course of disease. Each collaborating institution followed its own protocols to collect whole blood in K2EDTA tubes. For TCRbeta analysis, collaborator samples were shipped as frozen whole blood, as isolated PBMCs, or as DNA extracted from either sample type. The paper as a whole reports these results and caveats: How much clinical and demographic metadata was included differed by source and by participant, and the metadata was provided uncurated.

The trim is 2 bases for V and 10 bases for J, with a gap of 9 bases between the germline ends. CDR1 LGHDT and CDR2 YNNKEL are derived from the germline V gene (reference sequence). The CDR3 runs 12 residues from the cysteine to the phenylalanine. The DNA shown is the 36-base CDR3, in frame from base 1. Sequencing input: peripheral blood. The chain is encoded by TRBV3-1 (or the pseudogene TRBV3-2) joined to TRBJ2-1, and the D gene may be TRBD2, 5 bases matching. The TCR sequence derives from a woman aged 80 or over with COVID-19, enrolled during active disease. Here the CDR3 is given as CASSQSRGEQFF. The DNA sequence follows: TGTGCCAGCAGCCAATCTCGAGGGGAGCAGTTCTTC.